This TCR beta chain comes out of a study of blood T cells in healthy people across ages. Details on this clonotype: A read error may explain this, as a much larger clone is one base away.

V lost 1 base and J 5 bases, leaving 13 bases between the germline ends. Germline V lookup: CDR1 SGHRS, CDR2 YFSETQ. This CDR3 is 15 amino acids long. Healthy individuals of Caucasian origin from Russia, aged about 6 to 90, served as donors. Together with a sample-barcoded 5' primer, a J-beta primer mix was included in a second PCR lasting about 7 to 11 cycles. TCRdb redid the calling of the 5' RACE reads with MiXCR, one entry per CDR3 protein. The repertoire consists of 1.5 million to 2 million distinct CDR3 sequences, with roughly two fifths occurring once and the leading ten covering under 30%. This chain connects TRBV5-1 to TRBJ2-1, with D maybe TRBD2 (6 bases). The TCR comes from a human donor in good health. Source material: blood. DNA for the CDR3: TGCGCCAGCAGCTTGACGGCGGGACTGGACAATGAGCAGTTCTTC. This translates into CASSLTAGLDNEQFF.